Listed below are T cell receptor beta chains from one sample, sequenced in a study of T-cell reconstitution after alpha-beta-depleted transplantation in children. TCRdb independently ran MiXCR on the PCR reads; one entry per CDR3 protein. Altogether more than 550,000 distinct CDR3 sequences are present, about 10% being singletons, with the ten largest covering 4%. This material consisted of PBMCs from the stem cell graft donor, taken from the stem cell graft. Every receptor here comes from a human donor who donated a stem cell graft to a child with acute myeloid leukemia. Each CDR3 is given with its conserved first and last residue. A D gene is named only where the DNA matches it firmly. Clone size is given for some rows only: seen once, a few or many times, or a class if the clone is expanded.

DNA: TGTGCCAGCAGCCAAGAAGGGGGTTTCACCATATATTTT; CDR3: CASSQEGGFTIYF; V: TRBV3-1; D: NA; size: NA; J: TRBJ1-3
DNA: TGCGCCAGCAGCTACGGACAGGGAGATACGCAGTATTTT; CDR3: CASSYGQGDTQYF; V: TRBV5-1; D: TRBD1; size: NA; J: TRBJ2-3
DNA: TGTGCCAGCAGCCAAGCATCGGGCGGGAGGGTTACCTACGAGCAGTACTTC; CDR3: CASSQASGGRVTYEQYF; V: TRBV3-1; D: TRBD2; size: NA; J: TRBJ2-7
DNA: TGTGCCAGCTCACTGACTAGCCTCCAAGAGACCCAGTACTTC; CDR3: CASSLTSLQETQYF; V: TRBV18; D: TRBD2; size: NA; J: TRBJ2-5
DNA: TGTGCCAGCAGCCAAGAAGAATCGTTGGGGCCCCAGCATTTT; CDR3: CASSQEESLGPQHF; V: TRBV3-1; D: NA; size: NA; J: TRBJ1-5
DNA: TGTGCCAGCAGTCAGATCGGGACGGGGGTCTACGAGCAGTACTTC; CDR3: CASSQIGTGVYEQYF; V: TRBV6-2/TRBV6-3; D: NA; size: many; J: TRBJ2-7
DNA: TGCGCCAGCAGCTTGGAGGCCGGTCCGGGCGAGCAGTACTTC; CDR3: CASSLEAGPGEQYF; V: TRBV5-1; D: NA; size: NA; J: TRBJ2-7
DNA: TGTGCCAGCAGTGACTCGAGGACTAAATGGGGTCCAGATACGCAGTATTTT; CDR3: CASSDSRTKWGPDTQYF; V: TRBV6-4; D: NA; size: NA; J: TRBJ2-3
DNA: TGCGCCAGCAGCTCAGCGGGAGGGCGCTACGAGCAGTACTTC; CDR3: CASSSAGGRYEQYF; V: TRBV5-1; D: TRBD2; size: NA; J: TRBJ2-7
DNA: TGTGCCAGCAGTTTATGGGGAGGTGAAAAACTGTTTTTT; CDR3: CASSLWGGEKLFF; V: TRBV27; D: NA; size: many; J: TRBJ1-4
DNA: TGCGCCAGCAGCCAGACAGGGGGTGATGAAAAACTGTTTTTT; CDR3: CASSQTGGDEKLFF; V: TRBV5-1; D: TRBD1; size: few; J: TRBJ1-4
DNA: TGTGCCAGCAGCATGGGCGGGAGTCGAACAGATACGCAGTATTTT; CDR3: CASSMGGSRTDTQYF; V: TRBV7-2; D: TRBD2; size: NA; J: TRBJ2-3
DNA: TGTGCCACCAGCGAACTACTAGCGGGAGTGAATGAGCAGTTCTTC; CDR3: CATSELLAGVNEQFF; V: TRBV15; D: TRBD2; size: NA; J: TRBJ2-1
DNA: TGCAGCGTGAGACAGGGGGAGCAGCCCCAGCATTTT; CDR3: CSVRQGEQPQHF; V: TRBV29-1; D: TRBD1; size: many; J: TRBJ1-5
DNA: TGCAGTGGGGTGGCCAAAACCTACGAGCAGTACTTC; CDR3: CSGVAKTYEQYF; V: TRBV20-1; D: NA; size: few; J: TRBJ2-7
DNA: TGCGCCAGCAGCCAAGAGGGGGGGAGTTACTATGGCTACACCTTC; CDR3: CASSQEGGSYYGYTF; V: TRBV4-3; D: NA; size: few; J: TRBJ1-2
DNA: TGTGCCAGCAGCTCCAGACAGGGGACTTCCACCGGGGAGCTGTTTTTT; CDR3: CASSSRQGTSTGELFF; V: TRBV7-9; D: TRBD1; size: few; J: TRBJ2-2
DNA: TGTGCCAGCAGCGAAAGTACATTGGGAGAGACCCAGTACTTC; CDR3: CASSESTLGETQYF; V: TRBV9; D: NA; size: few; J: TRBJ2-5
DNA: TGCGCCAGCAGCCCCCGGAGATGGGGCACTAACTATGGCTACACCTTC; CDR3: CASSPRRWGTNYGYTF; V: TRBV5-1; D: NA; size: few; J: TRBJ1-2
DNA: TGTGCCAGCAGCCACCCCCCGGTAACAGAACCCAACGTCCTGACTTTC; CDR3: CASSHPPVTEPNVLTF; V: TRBV3-1; D: NA; size: few; J: TRBJ2-6
DNA: TGTGCCAGCACACCGGGACCGGGGGCAGGAACGCAGTATTTT; CDR3: CASTPGPGAGTQYF; V: TRBV5-4; D: NA; size: many; J: TRBJ2-3
DNA: TGTGCCAGCAGCTTATCCACGACTAGCGGGAGCTCCTACGAGCAGTACTTC; CDR3: CASSLSTTSGSSYEQYF; V: TRBV7-3; D: TRBD2; size: few; J: TRBJ2-7
DNA: TGCGCCAGCAGCTGGAGGGGGTACCAAAGCACAGATACGCAGTATTTT; CDR3: CASSWRGYQSTDTQYF; V: TRBV5-1; D: NA; size: many; J: TRBJ2-3
DNA: TGTGCCACCAGTGATTTGGTTGACGAGCAGTACTTC; CDR3: CATSDLVDEQYF; V: TRBV24-1; D: NA; size: few; J: TRBJ2-7
DNA: TGCAGTGCTAGTGTCCTAGCGGGACGCAATGAGCAGTTCTTC; CDR3: CSASVLAGRNEQFF; V: TRBV20-1; D: TRBD2; size: NA; J: TRBJ2-1
DNA: TGTGCCAGCAGCTCAGACGGCTATGGCTACACCTTC; CDR3: CASSSDGYGYTF; V: TRBV7-3; D: NA; size: few; J: TRBJ1-2
DNA: TGTGCCAGCAGTTTCCGGACGATCAGCTCCTACGAGCAGTACTTC; CDR3: CASSFRTISSYEQYF; V: TRBV12-3/TRBV12-4; D: NA; size: few; J: TRBJ2-7
DNA: TGTGCCAGCAGCCGGGTGGGGGCTACTGAGACCCAGTACTTC; CDR3: CASSRVGATETQYF; V: TRBV7-3; D: NA; size: many; J: TRBJ2-5
DNA: TGCAGTGCTAAACGGGACAGCCACACCGGGGAGCTGTTTTTT; CDR3: CSAKRDSHTGELFF; V: TRBV20-1; D: TRBD1; size: few; J: TRBJ2-2
DNA: TGTGCCAGTTACCTGGGTGACTATGGCTACACCTTC; CDR3: CASYLGDYGYTF; V: TRBV6-5; D: NA; size: NA; J: TRBJ1-2
DNA: TGCAGTGCTTATAGCGGTTGGGGCACAGATACGCAGTATTTT; CDR3: CSAYSGWGTDTQYF; V: TRBV20-1; D: NA; size: many; J: TRBJ2-3
DNA: TGTGCCAGCGGGACTAGCGGGAGTCGTTCCTACAATGAGCAGTTCTTC; CDR3: CASGTSGSRSYNEQFF; V: TRBV28; D: TRBD2; size: NA; J: TRBJ2-1
DNA: TGTGCCAGTTCGACAAACAGGTTAGACAATGAGCAGTTCTTC; CDR3: CASSTNRLDNEQFF; V: TRBV7-3; D: NA; size: few; J: TRBJ2-1
DNA: TGCAGTGCTAGAGCCTCCGCCCAGGGGAAGGTTAGGGGCGAGCAGTACTTC; CDR3: CSARASAQGKVRGEQYF; V: TRBV20-1; D: NA; size: NA; J: TRBJ2-7
DNA: TGTGCCTGGAGTGTACGTAGTAGAGCGCAGTTCTTC; CDR3: CAWSVRSRAQFF; V: TRBV30; D: NA; size: NA; J: TRBJ2-1
DNA: TGTGCCAGCAGGCGTCTAGCGGGTTACGAGCAGTACTTC; CDR3: CASRRLAGYEQYF; V: TRBV11-2; D: TRBD2; size: many; J: TRBJ2-7
DNA: TGTGCCAGCAGCTTAGTCTCGGGAGGAAGCACAGATACGCAGTATTTT; CDR3: CASSLVSGGSTDTQYF; V: TRBV7-2; D: TRBD2; size: few; J: TRBJ2-3
DNA: TGTGCCAGCAGCTTGTCCCTTAATGAGCAGTTCTTC; CDR3: CASSLSLNEQFF; V: TRBV5-6; D: NA; size: many; J: TRBJ2-1
DNA: TGTGCCAGCAGAAGGACAGCGTCCACCGGGGAGCTGTTTTTT; CDR3: CASRRTASTGELFF; V: TRBV11-2; D: NA; size: NA; J: TRBJ2-2
DNA: TGTGCCAGCAGCCAAGGCACCCTGAACACTGAAGCCTTCTTT; CDR3: CASSQGTLNTEAFF; V: TRBV3-1; D: NA; size: NA; J: TRBJ1-1
DNA: TGCAGTGCTCGTCTAGCGGGAGGGGCAGATACGCAGTATTTT; CDR3: CSARLAGGADTQYF; V: TRBV20-1; D: TRBD2; size: many; J: TRBJ2-3
DNA: TGTGCCATCAGTGAACAGGGGGGCTACGAGCAGTACTTC; CDR3: CAISEQGGYEQYF; V: TRBV10-3; D: TRBD1; size: few; J: TRBJ2-7
DNA: TGTGCCAGCAGTCATATTATGGGGGGTTTCCACAATGAGCAGTTCTTC; CDR3: CASSHIMGGFHNEQFF; V: TRBV12-3/TRBV12-4; D: NA; size: NA; J: TRBJ2-1
DNA: TGTGCCAGCTCACCCCGTGCCCTTAGAGTGGGCACAGATACGCAGTATTTT; CDR3: CASSPRALRVGTDTQYF; V: TRBV18; D: NA; size: NA; J: TRBJ2-3
DNA: TGTGCCAGCAGCCCCCAGCGGGAGGGACCGACCTACGAGCAGTACTTC; CDR3: CASSPQREGPTYEQYF; V: TRBV6-5; D: TRBD2; size: NA; J: TRBJ2-7
DNA: TGTGCCAGCAGTAATACAGGGGAACTCGGCTATGGCTACACCTTC; CDR3: CASSNTGELGYGYTF; V: TRBV25-1; D: TRBD1; size: many; J: TRBJ1-2
DNA: TGTGCCAGCAGCTTCGGGCGGGTGAGCTCCTACAATGAGCAGTTCTTC; CDR3: CASSFGRVSSYNEQFF; V: TRBV7-8; D: NA; size: few; J: TRBJ2-1
DNA: TGTGCCAGCAGCTCAGGGTATCCAAATGAAAAACTGTTTTTT; CDR3: CASSSGYPNEKLFF; V: TRBV11-2; D: NA; size: NA; J: TRBJ1-4
DNA: TGTGCCAGCAGCCTAACGTGGCTAGCGGACAATGAGCAGTTCTTC; CDR3: CASSLTWLADNEQFF; V: TRBV5-6; D: TRBD2; size: few; J: TRBJ2-1
DNA: TGTGCCAGCAGTCTTCAAGCGGCTAACTATGGCTACACCTTC; CDR3: CASSLQAANYGYTF; V: TRBV12-3/TRBV12-4; D: NA; size: NA; J: TRBJ1-2
DNA: TGTGCCAGCAGTTTACATAGCGGGGTTTACGAGCAGTACTTC; CDR3: CASSLHSGVYEQYF; V: TRBV28; D: TRBD2; size: many; J: TRBJ2-7